The 12 T cell receptor beta chains presented below share a single source sample, sequenced in a study of blood T cell repertoires in COVID-19. The table came from immunoSEQ multiplex PCR; TCRdb's copy has only in-frame clones and leaves some out. The sample records around 64,000 clones, about nine tenths being singletons. Specimen: peripheral blood. All receptors come from a woman under 30 with acute or convalescent COVID-19.

This chain joins TRBV6-5 and TRBJ1-1, with D tentatively TRBD1 (6 bases). CDR3 length equals 14 residues. The germline gives CDR1 MNHEY, CDR2 SVGAGI. V lost 0 bases to trimming and J lost 11 bases, with 16 bases between them. The DNA of the CDR3 is TGTGCCAGCAGTTACTCGACGCGGACAGATCTGGCTTTCTTT. Translating it yields CASSYSTRTDLAFF.

The rearrangement joins TRBV5-6 to TRBJ2-7; 8 bases line up with TRBD1. The V and J ends lost 5 bases and 1 base, in that order; junction bases with no gene match: 2. Per germline, CDR1 SGHDT and CDR2 YYEEEE. This CDR3 contains 13 residues. CDR3 nucleotide sequence: TGTGCCAGCAGACAGGGGGTGTCCTACGAGCAGTACTTC. This codes for CASRQGVSYEQYF.

The sample holds one count of this clone. The CDR3 protein is CASSRAVQGLEQFF. CDR3 nucleotide sequence: TGTGCCAGCTCACGTGCTGTACAGGGGCTTGAGCAGTTCTTC. V usage is TRBV18 and J usage is TRBJ2-1; 7 bases fit TRBD1. Germline-derived CDR1 and CDR2 are KGHSH and LQKENI. The V segment lost 4 bases and the J segment 9 bases; nucleotides outside the gene matches: 9. The CDR3 covers 14 residues.

The CDR3 DNA follows: TGTGCCAGCAGTGACAGGTCTCAACAGACCCAGTACTTC. Translated, it gives CASSDRSQQTQYF. The rearrangement joins TRBV6-1 to TRBJ2-5; the D is unclear. The CDR3 contains 13 residues. CDR1 and CDR2 (germline): MNHNS, SASEGT. The V end was cut by 3 bases, the J end by 6 bases, with 11 bases between.

The chain is built from TRBV19 and TRBJ1-5, with 7 bases matching TRBD1. Germline V CDR1 and CDR2: LNHDA, SQIVND (reference sequence). The V and J ends lost 6 bases and 0 bases, in that order; junction bases with no gene match: 5. The CDR3 is 15 amino acids. As DNA, the CDR3 is TGTGCCAGTAGGGGACAGCTATATAGCAATCAGCCCCAGCATTTT. It translates to CASRGQLYSNQPQHF.

The V call is TRBV28, the J call TRBJ2-2; 10 bases match TRBD2. V gave up 6 bases and J gave up 5 bases; unmatched junction bases: 3. Germline V gene data show CDR1 as MDHEN and CDR2 as SYDVKM. This CDR3 is 14 amino acids long. As DNA, the CDR3 is TGTGCCAGCAGACCTAGCGGGGGAACCGGGGAGCTGTTTTTT. This encodes CASRPSGGTGELFF.

V and J are TRBV18 and TRBJ1-2, with 9 bases matching TRBD1. The CDR3 runs to 13 residues. V gave up 5 bases and J gave up 9 bases; unmatched junction bases: 7. Per the germline V gene, CDR1 is KGHSH and CDR2 is LQKENI. The DNA for the CDR3 is TGTGCCAGCTCATCGGACAGGGGAGGTAGCTACACCTTC. Its protein product is CASSSDRGGSYTF.

The sample holds a few counts of this clone. V and J are TRBV6-5 and TRBJ1-1; D is unresolved. The CDR3 is 12 amino acids. V lost 0 bases and J 6 bases, leaving 5 bases between the germline ends. CDR1 and CDR2 (germline): MNHEY, SVGAGI. CDR3 sequence (DNA): TGTGCCAGCAGTTACTCCCGGGCTGAAGCTTTCTTT. Translated, it gives CASSYSRAEAFF.

About this clone itself: An end of the junction does not agree with germline; a read error may underlie this. V gene TRBV7-9 combines with J gene TRBJ2-2, with D tentatively TRBD1 or TRBD2 (5 bases each). The CDR3 has 12 residues. CDR1 and CDR2 (germline): SEHNR, FQNEAQ (reference sequence). The CDR3 DNA is TGTGCCGGCAGGGAGAGGGTCGGGGAGCTGTTTTTT. Translated: CAGRERVGELFF.

CDR3 coding DNA: TGCAGCGCTAGCGTACAGCTGAATCAGGGGTGGAGCGCTGAAGCTTTCTTT. Its translation is CSASVQLNQGWSAEAFF. The chain employs TRBV29-1 and TRBJ1-1, with D possibly being TRBD1 (6 bases). The CDR3 runs to 17 residues. Germline CDR1 is SQVTM and CDR2 is ANQGSEA. Trimming cost V 7 bases and J 6 bases, with 30 bases left between them.

The chain combines TRBV30 with TRBJ1-3; D remains ambiguous. Germline V CDR1 and CDR2: GTSNPN, SVGIG (reference sequence). This CDR3 is 15 amino acids long. V was trimmed by 0 bases and J by 0 bases, leaving 9 bases between them. The CDR3 coding sequence is TGTGCCTGGAGTGTATTACCAGACTCTGGAAACACCATATATTTT. This translates into CAWSVLPDSGNTIYF. Based on the CDR3 plus reference TRBV30 and TRBJ1-3, the full variable domain is SQTIHQWPATLVQPVGSPLSLECTVEGTSNPNLYWYRQAAGRGLQLLFYSVGIGQISSEVPQNLSASRPQDRQFILSSKKLLLSDSGFYLCAWSVLPDSGNTIYFGEGSWLTVV.

V is TRBV18 and J is TRBJ1-1; D unresolved. CDR1 and CDR2 (germline): KGHSH, LQKENI. The ends were cut back, 6 bases at V and 2 bases at J, with 10 bases in the middle. The CDR3 is made up of 13 amino acids. The CDR3: CASSPRRNTEAFF. CDR3 DNA sequence: TGTGCCAGCTCCCCCAGGCGAAACACTGAAGCTTTCTTT. The variable domain in full, completed from reference TRBV18 and TRBJ1-1, reads NAGVMQNPRHLVRRRGQEARLRCSPMKGHSHVYWYRQLPEEGLKFMVYLQKENIIDESGMPKERFSAEFPKEGPSILRIQQVVRGDSAAYFCASSPRRNTEAFFGQGTRLTVV.